This T cell receptor (beta chain) was recorded in a study of blood T cell repertoires in COVID-19. Repertoires were generated with immunoSEQ multiplex PCR, while TCRdb's copy carries only in-frame clones and drops some. The table records around 320,000 clones, roughly 89% of them present only once. This clone was seen only a few times. Germline-derived CDR1 and CDR2 are LGHDT and YNNKEL (reference sequence). The ends lost 5 bases at V and 2 bases at J; junction bases unmatched: 7. The CDR3 covers 15 residues. The clonotype originates from a woman in her 30s with COVID-19, enrolled during active disease. The sample comprised peripheral blood. This chain joins TRBV3-1 (or the pseudogene TRBV3-2) and TRBJ2-3; 7 bases align to TRBD2. This CDR3 is CASSSGTTATDTQYF. The CDR3 DNA follows: TGTGCCAGCAGCTCCGGGACTACCGCCACAGATACGCAGTATTTT.